This TCR beta chain was observed in a study of long-term antiretroviral therapy in people with HIV. General study findings and limits: Controls showed broader CDR3 length ranges than did the HIV repertoires.

This was the immunoSEQ v3.0 assay at survey level. TCRdb keeps only in-frame clones here, not all; method: immunoSEQ multiplex PCR. The sample includes approximately 18,000 clones, roughly 80% of them seen just once. The V gene's germline CDR1 is SQVTM and CDR2 ANQGSEA. The V end lost 3 bases, the J end lost 1 base, and 13 bases lay between the germline ends. The CDR3 consists of 14 residues. Participants who had HIV were, without exception, treated in the United States. This clone was observed a single time. What it binds is unknown. The chain links TRBV29-1 to TRBJ2-7; D remains unclear. The source was unsorted PBMCs, collected 0.2 years after starting antiretroviral therapy. This sequence originates from a woman in her forties with HIV. CDR3: CSVELVGRSYEQYF. The CDR3 DNA follows: TGCAGCGTTGAGTTAGTTGGAAGGTCCTACGAGCAGTACTTC.